This T cell receptor (beta chain) came from a study of T cells in Graves' hyperthyroidism and ophthalmopathy. This CDR3 spans 12 amino acids. Germline V gene data show CDR1 as LGHDT and CDR2 as YNNKEL (reference sequence). V trimming: 6 bases; J trimming: 4 bases; junction bases outside the gene matches: 2. Ten or more counts support this clonotype. RNA transcripts served as the template for amplifying TCR beta CDR3 regions. The TCR CDR3 was amplified in a first-round RT-PCR using the HTBI primer set. Using its own MiXCR run on the multiplex PCR reads, TCRdb lists one record per CDR3 protein. The repertoire holds 250,000 to 400,000 distinct CDR3 sequences, approximately 13% seen once, with around 32% in the top ten.

Sequencing input: blood. The source of this sequence is a woman in her thirties or forties with Graves' ophthalmopathy. The J gene is TRBJ1-2, the V gene TRBV3-1; the match to TRBD1 covers 7 bases. The CDR3 region is CASRRDSYGYTF. CDR3 sequence (DNA): TGTGCCAGCAGGAGGGACAGCTATGGCTACACCTTC.